This T cell receptor (beta chain) was sequenced in a study of blood T cell repertoires in COVID-19. Study in general: There were acute and convalescent COVID-19 samples, and they came from the United States, Italy and Spain. The cDNA or gDNA used as material had been derived from T cells, B-cell-depleted T cells, or PBMCs.

The V end was cut by 6 bases, the J end by 3 bases, with 6 bases between. The CDR3 runs 12 residues. In the original workflow: Estimates of nucleated cell counts were drawn from the amplification of reference gene primers. Method: immunoSEQ multiplex PCR; TCRdb's copy keeps in-frame clones and lacks some. The DNA gave D and trimming, while V, J and clone size come from that table. Of 60,000 to 80,000 clones detected, approximately 90% appear once; the ten largest clones hold less than 0.65%. The sequenced sample consisted of peripheral blood. V and J are TRBV12-3 or TRBV12-4 and TRBJ1-5; D is unclear. The clonotype originates from a man aged 60 to 75 with acute or convalescent COVID-19. The CDR3 nucleotides read TGTGCCAGCAGCGGACTCAATCAGCCCCAGCATTTT. It yields the protein CASSGLNQPQHF.